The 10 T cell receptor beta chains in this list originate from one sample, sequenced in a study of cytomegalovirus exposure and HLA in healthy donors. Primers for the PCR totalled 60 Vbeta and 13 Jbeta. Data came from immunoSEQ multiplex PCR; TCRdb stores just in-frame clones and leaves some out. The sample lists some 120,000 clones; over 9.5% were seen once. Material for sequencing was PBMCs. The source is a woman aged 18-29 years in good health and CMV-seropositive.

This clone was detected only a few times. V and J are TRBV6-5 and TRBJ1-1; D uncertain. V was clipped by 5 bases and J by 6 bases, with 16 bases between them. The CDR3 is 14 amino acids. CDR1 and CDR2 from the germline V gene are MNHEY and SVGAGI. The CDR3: CASSVYEGGPEAFF. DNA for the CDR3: TGTGCCAGCAGTGTTTATGAGGGTGGCCCTGAAGCTTTCTTT.

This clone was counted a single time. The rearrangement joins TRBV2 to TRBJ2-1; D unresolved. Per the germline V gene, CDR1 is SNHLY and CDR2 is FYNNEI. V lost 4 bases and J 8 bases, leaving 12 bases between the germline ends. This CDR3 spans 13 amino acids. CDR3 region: CASSGRREDEQFF. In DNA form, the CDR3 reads TGTGCCAGCAGTGGACGACGAGAGGATGAGCAGTTCTTC.

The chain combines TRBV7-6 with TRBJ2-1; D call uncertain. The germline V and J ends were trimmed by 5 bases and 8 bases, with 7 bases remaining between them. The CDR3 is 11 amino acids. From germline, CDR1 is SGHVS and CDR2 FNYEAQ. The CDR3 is CASSPQDEQFF. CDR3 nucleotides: TGTGCCAGCAGCCCCCAGGATGAGCAGTTCTTC.

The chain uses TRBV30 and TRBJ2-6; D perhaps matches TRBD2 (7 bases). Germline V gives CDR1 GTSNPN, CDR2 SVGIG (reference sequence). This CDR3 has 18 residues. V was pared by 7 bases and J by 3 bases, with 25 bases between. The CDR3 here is CASKGGGRANRGANVLTF. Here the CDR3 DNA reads TGTGCCTCCAAAGGGGGAGGGAGGGCCAACCGTGGGGCCAACGTCCTGACTTTC. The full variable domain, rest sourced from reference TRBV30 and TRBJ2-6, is SQTIHQWPATLVQPVGSPLSLECTVEGTSNPNLYWYRQAAGRGLQLLFYSVGIGQISSEVPQNLSASRPQDRQFILSSKKLLLSDSGFYLCASKGGGRANRGANVLTFGAGSRLTVL.

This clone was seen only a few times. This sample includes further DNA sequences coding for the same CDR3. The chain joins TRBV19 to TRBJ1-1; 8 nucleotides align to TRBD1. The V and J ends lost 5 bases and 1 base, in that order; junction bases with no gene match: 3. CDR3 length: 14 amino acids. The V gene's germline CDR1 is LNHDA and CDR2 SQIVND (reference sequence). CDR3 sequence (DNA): TGTGCCAGTAGTCTACAGGGGGGGAACACTGAAGCTTTCTTT. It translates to CASSLQGGNTEAFF.

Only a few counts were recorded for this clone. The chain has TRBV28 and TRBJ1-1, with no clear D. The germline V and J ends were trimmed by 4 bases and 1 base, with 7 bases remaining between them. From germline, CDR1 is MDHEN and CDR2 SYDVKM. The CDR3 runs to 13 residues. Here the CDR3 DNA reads TGTGCCAGCAGTTACAGCCCGAACACTGAAGCTTTCTTT. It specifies CASSYSPNTEAFF.

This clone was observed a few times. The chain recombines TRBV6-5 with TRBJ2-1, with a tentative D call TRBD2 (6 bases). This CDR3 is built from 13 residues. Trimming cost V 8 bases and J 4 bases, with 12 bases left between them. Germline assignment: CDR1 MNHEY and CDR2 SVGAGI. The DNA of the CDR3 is TGTGCCAGCGCGGTAGCGGAATACAATGAGCAGTTCTTC. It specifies CASAVAEYNEQFF.

The CDR3 bases are TGTGCCAGCAGCCGGAACACTGAAGCTTTCTTT. Translating it yields CASSRNTEAFF. The gene calls are TRBV6-5 and TRBJ1-1; no reliable D call. Trimming stripped 6 bases from V and 1 base from J, with 3 bases between. Germline lookup yields CDR1 MNHEY and CDR2 SVGAGI. The CDR3 contains 11 residues.

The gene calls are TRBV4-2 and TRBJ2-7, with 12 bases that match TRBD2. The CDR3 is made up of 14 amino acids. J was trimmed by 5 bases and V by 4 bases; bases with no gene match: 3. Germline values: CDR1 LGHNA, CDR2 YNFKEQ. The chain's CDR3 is CASSLRLAGDEQYF. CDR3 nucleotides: TGTGCCAGCAGCCTGAGACTAGCGGGAGACGAGCAGTACTTC.

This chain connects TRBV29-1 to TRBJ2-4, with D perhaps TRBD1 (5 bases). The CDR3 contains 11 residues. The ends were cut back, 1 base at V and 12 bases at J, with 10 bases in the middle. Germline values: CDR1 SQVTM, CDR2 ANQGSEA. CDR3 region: CSVEGQGYQYF. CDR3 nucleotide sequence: TGCAGCGTTGAAGGTCAGGGTTATCAGTACTTC.